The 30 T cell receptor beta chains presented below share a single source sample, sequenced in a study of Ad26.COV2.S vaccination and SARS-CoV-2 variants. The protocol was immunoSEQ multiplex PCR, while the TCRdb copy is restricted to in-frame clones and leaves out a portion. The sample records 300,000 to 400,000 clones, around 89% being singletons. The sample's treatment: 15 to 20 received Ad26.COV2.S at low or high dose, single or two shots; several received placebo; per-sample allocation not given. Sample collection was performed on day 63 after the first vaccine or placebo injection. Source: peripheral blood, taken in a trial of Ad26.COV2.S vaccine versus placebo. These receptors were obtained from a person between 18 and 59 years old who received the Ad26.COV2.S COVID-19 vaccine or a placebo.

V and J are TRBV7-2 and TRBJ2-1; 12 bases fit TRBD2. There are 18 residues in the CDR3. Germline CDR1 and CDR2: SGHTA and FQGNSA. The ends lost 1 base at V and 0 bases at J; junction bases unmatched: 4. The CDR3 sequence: CASSLGPSGGASYNEQFF. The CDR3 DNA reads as TGTGCCAGCAGCTTAGGCCCTAGCGGGGGGGCCTCCTACAATGAGCAGTTCTTC. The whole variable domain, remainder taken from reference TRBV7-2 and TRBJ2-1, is GAGVSQSPSNKVTEKGKDVELRCDPISGHTALYWYRQSLGQGLEFLIYFQGNSAPDKSGLPSDRFSAERTGGSVSTLTIQRTQQEDSAVYLCASSLGPSGGASYNEQFFGPGTRLTVL.

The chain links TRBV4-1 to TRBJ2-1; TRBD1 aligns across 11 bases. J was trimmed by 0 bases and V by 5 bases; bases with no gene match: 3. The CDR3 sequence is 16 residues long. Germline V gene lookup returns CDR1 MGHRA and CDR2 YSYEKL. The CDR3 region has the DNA TGCGCCAGCAGCTCGGGACAGGGGGTCTCCTACAATGAGCAGTTCTTC. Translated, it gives CASSSGQGVSYNEQFF.

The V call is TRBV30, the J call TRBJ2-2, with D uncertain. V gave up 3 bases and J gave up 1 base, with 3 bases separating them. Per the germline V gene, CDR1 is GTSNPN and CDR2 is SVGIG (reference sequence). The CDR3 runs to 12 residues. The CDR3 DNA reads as TGTGCCTGGAGATGGAACACCGGGGAGCTGTTTTTT. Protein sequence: CAWRWNTGELFF. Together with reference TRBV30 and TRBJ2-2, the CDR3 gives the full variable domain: SQTIHQWPATLVQPVGSPLSLECTVEGTSNPNLYWYRQAAGRGLQLLFYSVGIGQISSEVPQNLSASRPQDRQFILSSKKLLLSDSGFYLCAWRWNTGELFFGEGSRLTVL.

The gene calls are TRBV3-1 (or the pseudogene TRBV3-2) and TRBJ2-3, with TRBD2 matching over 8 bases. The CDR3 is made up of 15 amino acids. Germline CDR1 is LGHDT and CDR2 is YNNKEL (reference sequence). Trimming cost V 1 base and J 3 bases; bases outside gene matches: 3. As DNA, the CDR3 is TGTGCCAGCAGCCAAGGTAGCGGGGCGACAGATACGCAGTATTTT. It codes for CASSQGSGATDTQYF.

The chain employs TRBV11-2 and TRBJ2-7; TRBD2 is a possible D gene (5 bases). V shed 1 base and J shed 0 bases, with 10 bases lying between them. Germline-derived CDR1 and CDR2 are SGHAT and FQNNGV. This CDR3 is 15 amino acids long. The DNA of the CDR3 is TGTGCCAGCAGCTTAGGGACTCTCAGCTCCTACGAGCAGTACTTC. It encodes CASSLGTLSSYEQYF.

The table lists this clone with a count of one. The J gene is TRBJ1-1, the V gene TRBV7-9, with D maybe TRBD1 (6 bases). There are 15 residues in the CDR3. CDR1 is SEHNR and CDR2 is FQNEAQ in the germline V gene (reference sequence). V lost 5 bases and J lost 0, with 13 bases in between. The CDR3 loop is CASSRRGMMNTEAFF. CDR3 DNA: TGTGCCAGCAGCCGCAGGGGCATGATGAACACTGAAGCTTTCTTT.

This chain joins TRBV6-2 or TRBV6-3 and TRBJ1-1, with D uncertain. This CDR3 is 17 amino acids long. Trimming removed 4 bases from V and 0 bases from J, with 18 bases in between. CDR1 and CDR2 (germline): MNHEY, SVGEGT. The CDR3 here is CASSFLRAERLNTEAFF. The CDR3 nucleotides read TGTGCCAGCAGTTTCCTGAGGGCAGAAAGATTGAACACTGAAGCTTTCTTT.

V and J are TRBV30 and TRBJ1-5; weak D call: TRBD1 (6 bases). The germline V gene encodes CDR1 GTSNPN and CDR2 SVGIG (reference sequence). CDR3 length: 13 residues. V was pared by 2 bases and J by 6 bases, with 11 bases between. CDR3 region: CAWSKQGSQPQHF. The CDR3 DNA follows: TGTGCCTGGAGTAAGCAGGGGAGTCAGCCCCAGCATTTT.

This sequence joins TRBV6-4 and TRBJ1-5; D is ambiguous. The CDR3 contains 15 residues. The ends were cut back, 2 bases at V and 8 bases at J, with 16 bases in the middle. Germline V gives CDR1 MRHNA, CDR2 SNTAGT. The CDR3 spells CASSDVRRAVKPQHF. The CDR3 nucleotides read TGTGCCAGCAGTGACGTCCGGCGGGCAGTCAAGCCCCAGCATTTT.

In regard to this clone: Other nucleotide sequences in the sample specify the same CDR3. CDR3 protein: CASSAGTATNEKLFF. The CDR3 coding sequence is TGTGCCAGTAGTGCCGGGACAGCGACTAATGAAAAACTGTTTTTT. V and J are TRBV19 and TRBJ1-4; TRBD1 matches 7 bases. The CDR3 runs 15 residues. Germline assignment: CDR1 LNHDA and CDR2 SQIVND (reference sequence). Trimming removed 5 bases from V and 2 bases from J; junction bases left unmatched: 5.

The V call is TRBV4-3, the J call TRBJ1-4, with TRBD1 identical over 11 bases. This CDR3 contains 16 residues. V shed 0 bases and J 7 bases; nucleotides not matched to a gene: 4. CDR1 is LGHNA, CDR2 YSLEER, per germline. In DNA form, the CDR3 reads TGCGCCAGCAGCCAAGACCTCGGACAGGGGGCTGAAAAACTGTTTTTT. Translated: CASSQDLGQGAEKLFF.

CDR3 sequence reads: CASSPRSGDNYGYTF. The CDR3 nucleotides are TGTGCCAGCAGCCCCCGTTCAGGGGATAACTATGGCTACACCTTC. The chain carries TRBV7-2 and TRBJ1-2; TRBD1 is a possible D gene (6 bases). Germline assignment: CDR1 SGHTA and CDR2 FQGNSA. V lost 5 bases and J 1 base, leaving 14 bases between the germline ends. CDR3 length: 15 amino acids.

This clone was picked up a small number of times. DNA for the CDR3: TGCGCCAGCAGCCAAGCGACCCCGGCCTACGAGCAGTACTTC. Amino acids: CASSQATPAYEQYF. This sequence joins TRBV4-1 and TRBJ2-7; D is uncertain. Trimming took 1 base from V and 2 from J, leaving 9 bases between them. The CDR3 extends over 14 amino acids. In germline, CDR1 is MGHRA, CDR2 YSYEKL.

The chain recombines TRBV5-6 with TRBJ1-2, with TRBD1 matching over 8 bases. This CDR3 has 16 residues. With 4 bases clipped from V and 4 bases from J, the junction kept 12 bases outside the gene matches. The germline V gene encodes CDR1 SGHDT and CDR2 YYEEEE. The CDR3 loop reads CASSTPQTGVSYGYTF. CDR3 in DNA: TGTGCCAGCAGCACCCCCCAGACAGGGGTATCCTATGGCTACACCTTC.

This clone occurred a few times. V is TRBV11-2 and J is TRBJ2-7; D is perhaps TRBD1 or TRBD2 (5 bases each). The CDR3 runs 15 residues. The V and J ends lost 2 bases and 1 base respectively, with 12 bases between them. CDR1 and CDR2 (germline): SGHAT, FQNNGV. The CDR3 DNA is TGTGCCAGCAGCTTATTCGGGGCCGGTTCCTACGAGCAGTACTTC. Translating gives CASSLFGAGSYEQYF.

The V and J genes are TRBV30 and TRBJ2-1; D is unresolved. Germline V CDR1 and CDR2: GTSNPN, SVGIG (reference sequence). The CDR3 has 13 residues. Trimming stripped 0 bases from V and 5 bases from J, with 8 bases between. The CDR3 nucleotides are TGTGCCTGGAGTGTACGGACCGACAATGAGCAGTTCTTC. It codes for CAWSVRTDNEQFF.

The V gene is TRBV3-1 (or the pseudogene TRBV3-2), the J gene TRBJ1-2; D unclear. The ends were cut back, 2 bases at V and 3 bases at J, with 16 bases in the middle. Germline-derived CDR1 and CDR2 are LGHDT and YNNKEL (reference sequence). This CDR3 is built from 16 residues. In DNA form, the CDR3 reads TGTGCCAGCAGCCAACCTCCTACCGGGCGGGACTATGGCTACACCTTC. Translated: CASSQPPTGRDYGYTF.

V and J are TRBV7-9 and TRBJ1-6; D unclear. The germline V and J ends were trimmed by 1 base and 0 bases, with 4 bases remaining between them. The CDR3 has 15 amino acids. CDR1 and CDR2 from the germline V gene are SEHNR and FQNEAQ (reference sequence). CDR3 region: CASSLGSSYNSPLHF. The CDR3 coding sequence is TGTGCCAGCAGCTTAGGTAGCTCCTATAATTCACCCCTCCACTTT.

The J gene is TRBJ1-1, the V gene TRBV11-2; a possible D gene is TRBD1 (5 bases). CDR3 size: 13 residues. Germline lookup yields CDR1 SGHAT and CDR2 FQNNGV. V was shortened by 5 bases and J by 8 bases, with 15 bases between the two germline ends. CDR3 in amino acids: CASSQPPGNEAFF. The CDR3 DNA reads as TGTGCCAGCAGCCAGCCGCCAGGGAACGAAGCTTTCTTT.

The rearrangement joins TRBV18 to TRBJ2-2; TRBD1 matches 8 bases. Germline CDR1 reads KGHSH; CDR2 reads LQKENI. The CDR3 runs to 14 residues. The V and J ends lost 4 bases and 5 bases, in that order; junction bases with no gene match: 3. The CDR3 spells CASSQQGATGELFF. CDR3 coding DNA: TGTGCCAGCTCACAGCAGGGGGCAACCGGGGAGCTGTTTTTT.

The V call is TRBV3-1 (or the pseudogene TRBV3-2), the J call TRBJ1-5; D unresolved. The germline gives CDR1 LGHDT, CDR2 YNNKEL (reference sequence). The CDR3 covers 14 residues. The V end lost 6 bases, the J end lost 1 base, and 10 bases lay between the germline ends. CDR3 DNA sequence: TGTGCCAGCAGTGACTCTGGGAGCAATCAGCCCCAGCATTTT. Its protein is CASSDSGSNQPQHF.

CDR3 nucleotides: TGTGCCAGCAGCTTGCGGTGGTCAGGGTTGGGGACAGATACGCAGTATTTT. The encoded protein is CASSLRWSGLGTDTQYF. The V and J genes are TRBV5-8 and TRBJ2-3; D is possibly TRBD1 (5 bases). CDR1 SGHTS and CDR2 YDEGEE come from the germline V gene. CDR3 length: 17 amino acids. V lost 1 base, J lost 3 bases, and 18 bases lay in between.

CDR3 loop: CASSFGSGTGGELFF. The DNA of the CDR3 is TGCGCCAGCAGCTTCGGTAGCGGGACGGGCGGGGAGCTGTTTTTT. The rearrangement links TRBV5-1 to TRBJ2-2; 8 positions match TRBD2. The CDR3 totals 15 residues. CDR1 and CDR2 (germline): SGHRS, YFSETQ. The V segment lost 2 bases and the J segment 7 bases; nucleotides outside the gene matches: 7.

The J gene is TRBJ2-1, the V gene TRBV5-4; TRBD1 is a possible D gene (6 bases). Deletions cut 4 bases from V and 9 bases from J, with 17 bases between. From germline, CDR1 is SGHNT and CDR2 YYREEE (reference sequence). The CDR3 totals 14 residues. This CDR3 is CASSPTTGSGEQFF. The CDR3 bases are TGTGCCAGCAGCCCGACAACAGGGAGCGGTGAGCAGTTCTTC.

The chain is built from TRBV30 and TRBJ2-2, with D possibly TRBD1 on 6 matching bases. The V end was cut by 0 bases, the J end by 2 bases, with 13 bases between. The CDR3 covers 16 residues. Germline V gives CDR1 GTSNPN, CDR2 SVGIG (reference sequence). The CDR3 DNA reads TGTGCCTGGAGTGTAACAGGGCGTATCAACACCGGGGAGCTGTTTTTT. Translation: CAWSVTGRINTGELFF.

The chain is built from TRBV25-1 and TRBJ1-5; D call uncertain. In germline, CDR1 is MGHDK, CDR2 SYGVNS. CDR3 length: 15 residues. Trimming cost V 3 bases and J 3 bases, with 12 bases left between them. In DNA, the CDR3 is TGTGCCAGCAGTGATCCCGGGGATATCAATCAGCCCCAGCATTTT. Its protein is CASSDPGDINQPQHF.

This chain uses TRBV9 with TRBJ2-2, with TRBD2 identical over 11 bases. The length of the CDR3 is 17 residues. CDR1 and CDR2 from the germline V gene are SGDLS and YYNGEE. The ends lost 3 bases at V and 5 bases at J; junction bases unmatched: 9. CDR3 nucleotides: TGTGCCAGCAGCGAGACTAGCGGGGCTTCCGGGACCGGGGAGCTGTTTTTT. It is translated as CASSETSGASGTGELFF.

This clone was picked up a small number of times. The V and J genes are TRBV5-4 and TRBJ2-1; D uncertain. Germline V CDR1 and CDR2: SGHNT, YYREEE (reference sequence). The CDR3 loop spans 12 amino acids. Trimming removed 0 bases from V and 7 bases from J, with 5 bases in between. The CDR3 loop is CASSLDFNEQFF. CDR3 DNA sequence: TGTGCCAGCAGCTTGGACTTTAATGAGCAGTTCTTC.

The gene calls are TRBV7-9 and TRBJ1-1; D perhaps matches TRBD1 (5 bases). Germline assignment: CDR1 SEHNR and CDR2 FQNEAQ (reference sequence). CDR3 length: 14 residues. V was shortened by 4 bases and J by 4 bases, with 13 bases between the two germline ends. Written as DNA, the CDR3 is TGTGCCAGCAGCTCCCTGAGGGGCGCCACTGAAGCTTTCTTT. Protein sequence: CASSSLRGATEAFF.

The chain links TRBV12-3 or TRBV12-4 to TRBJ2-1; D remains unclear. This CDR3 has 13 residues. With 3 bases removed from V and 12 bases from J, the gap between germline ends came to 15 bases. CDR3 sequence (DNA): TGTGCCAGCAGTTTTTCAGTCCGGGTTGGGCAGTTCTTC. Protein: CASSFSVRVGQFF.